Listed below are T cell receptor beta chains from one sample, sequenced in a study of T cell responses to AZD1222 COVID-19 vaccine. The table came from immunoSEQ multiplex PCR; TCRdb's copy has only in-frame clones and leaves some out. The table includes more than 110,000 clones, roughly 92% detected once. Source: peripheral blood, taken on day 0 of AZD1222 vaccination. These receptor sequences come from an adult in good health. Each CDR3 is given with its conserved first and last residue. D genes are given only for firm matches. Clone sizes are given selectively: once, few, many, or a class where the clone is expanded.

v_call: TRBV5-1; j_call: TRBJ2-1; clone_size: NA; d_call: NA; cdr3_nt: TGCGCCAGCAGCGGGCAGGTCGGCGATGAGCAGTTCTTC; cdr3_aa: CASSGQVGDEQFF
v_call: TRBV18; j_call: TRBJ1-1; clone_size: NA; d_call: TRBD1; cdr3_nt: TGTGCCAGCTCACCTTACTGGGGACAGGGGGCCGAAGGGACTGAAGCTTTCTTT; cdr3_aa: CASSPYWGQGAEGTEAFF
v_call: TRBV18; j_call: TRBJ1-6; clone_size: NA; d_call: NA; cdr3_nt: TGTGCCAGCTCACCAACAGGGTTCTCCCTTAATTCACCCCTCCACTTT; cdr3_aa: CASSPTGFSLNSPLHF
v_call: TRBV7-2; j_call: TRBJ2-7; clone_size: NA; d_call: NA; cdr3_nt: TGTGCCAGCAGCTTAGATCCGGCCTACGAGCAGTACTTC; cdr3_aa: CASSLDPAYEQYF
v_call: TRBV5-8; j_call: TRBJ1-3; clone_size: NA; d_call: NA; cdr3_nt: TGTGCCAGCAGCTCGGGGAAAACAGGGATACCTGGAAACACCATATATTTT; cdr3_aa: CASSSGKTGIPGNTIYF
v_call: TRBV7-8; j_call: TRBJ1-3; clone_size: NA; d_call: NA; cdr3_nt: TGTGCCAGCAGCTCAGCGGGCGGGGCTACAGGAAACACCATATATTTT; cdr3_aa: CASSSAGGATGNTIYF
v_call: TRBV10-3; j_call: TRBJ1-2; clone_size: NA; d_call: TRBD1; cdr3_nt: TGTGCCATCAGTGCGGGGACAGGTAGTAAAGGGGATGGCTACACCTTC; cdr3_aa: CAISAGTGSKGDGYTF
v_call: TRBV5-1; j_call: TRBJ1-2; clone_size: NA; d_call: NA; cdr3_nt: TGCACCAGCAGCCCTGGGGAGGGAACAAACGCCTATGGCTACACCTTC; cdr3_aa: CTSSPGEGTNAYGYTF
v_call: TRBV11-3; j_call: TRBJ2-3; clone_size: once; d_call: NA; cdr3_nt: TGTGCCAGCAGCTTAGAAAACACAGATACGCAGTATTTT; cdr3_aa: CASSLENTDTQYF
v_call: TRBV18; j_call: TRBJ2-2; clone_size: few; d_call: TRBD2; cdr3_nt: TGTGCCAGCTCACCACTCCTAGCGGTGAACACCGGGGAGCTGTTTTTT; cdr3_aa: CASSPLLAVNTGELFF